The 17 T cell receptor beta chains in this list originate from one sample, sequenced in a study of Tregs in tolerant kidney transplant recipients. Some clones are missing from TCRdb's copy, which holds only in-frame ones; the method was immunoSEQ multiplex PCR. The sample has tens of thousands of clones, around 94% seen once. Sequencing was performed on CD8+ T cells from blood. These receptor sequences come from a human donor in good health.

The chain combines TRBV7-9 with TRBJ1-1; 9 bases match TRBD1. CDR3 length: 14 amino acids. Germline CDR1 is SEHNR and CDR2 is FQNEAQ (reference sequence). With 3 bases clipped from V and 6 bases from J, the junction kept 5 bases outside the gene matches. The CDR3 reads CASSFPDRGAEAFF. The CDR3, as DNA: TGTGCCAGCAGCTTCCCGGACAGGGGCGCTGAAGCTTTCTTT.

J is TRBJ2-3 and V is TRBV13; 14 bases map to TRBD2. The V and J ends lost 5 bases and 0 bases, in that order; junction bases with no gene match: 16. Germline values: CDR1 PRHDT, CDR2 FYEKMQ (reference sequence). The CDR3 has 21 residues. CDR3 DNA: TGTGCCAGCAGCGAACAAACTCGGACTAGCGGGGGGATACCTAGCACAGATACGCAGTATTTT. Translated, it gives CASSEQTRTSGGIPSTDTQYF.

The chain employs TRBV9 and TRBJ2-2; 9 positions agree with TRBD1. The V gene end was trimmed by 4 bases and the J gene end by 6 bases; junction bases not matched to a gene: 13. Germline loops: CDR1 SGDLS, CDR2 YYNGEE. This CDR3 is 17 amino acids long. CDR3 loop: CASSLRRATGGPGELFF. The CDR3 nucleotides read TGTGCCAGCAGCCTCAGAAGGGCTACAGGGGGCCCCGGGGAGCTGTTTTTT.

The V call is TRBV10-2, the J call TRBJ2-7, with a weak D call TRBD1 (5 bases). Germline lookup yields CDR1 WSHSY and CDR2 SAAADI. CDR3 length: 13 amino acids. V shed 7 bases and J shed 2 bases, with 12 bases lying between them. CDR3 DNA sequence: TGCGCCAGCAAATCGACAGAGGCCTACGAGCAGTACTTC. It yields the protein CASKSTEAYEQYF.

In DNA form, the CDR3 reads TGTGCCAGTATGGCCGGGACAGGGCTCCACGAGCAGTACTTC. It is translated as CASMAGTGLHEQYF. This chain joins TRBV19 and TRBJ2-7; 9 nucleotides agree with TRBD1. The CDR3 extends over 14 amino acids. V trimming: 7 bases; J trimming: 5 bases; junction bases outside the gene matches: 9. CDR1 and CDR2 (germline): LNHDA, SQIVND (reference sequence). Drawing the rest from reference TRBV19 and TRBJ2-7, the complete variable domain is DGGITQSPKYLFRKEGQNVTLSCEQNLNHDAMYWYRQDPGQGLRLIYYSQIVNDFQKGDIAEGYSVSREKKESFPLTVTSAQKNPTAFYLCASMAGTGLHEQYFGPGTRLTVT.

This clone was recorded only once. The chain employs TRBV6-6 and TRBJ2-2; D unclear. There are 13 residues in the CDR3. Per germline, CDR1 MNHNY and CDR2 SVGAGI (reference sequence). V dropped 2 bases and J dropped 5 bases, with 6 bases sitting between them. The CDR3 is CASSYTGTGELFF. For the CDR3, the DNA is TGTGCCAGCAGTTACACTGGGACCGGGGAGCTGTTTTTT.

The chain joins TRBV5-1 to TRBJ2-7; D is unresolved. The germline V and J ends were trimmed by 1 base and 4 bases, with 9 bases remaining between them. Germline loops: CDR1 SGHRS, CDR2 YFSETQ. The CDR3 spans 13 residues. The CDR3 here is CASSLIPEYEQYF. The CDR3 DNA reads as TGCGCCAGCAGCTTGATCCCAGAATACGAGCAGTACTTC.

As DNA, the CDR3 is TGTGCCAGTAGCCAAAGGACAGGTCCGAACACAGATACGCAGTATTTT. Its protein is CASSQRTGPNTDTQYF. V usage is TRBV19 and J usage is TRBJ2-3, with 7 bases aligning to TRBD1. V was clipped by 6 bases and J by 2 bases; unmatched bases: 11. The CDR3 contains 16 residues. Germline lookup yields CDR1 LNHDA and CDR2 SQIVND (reference sequence). Based on the CDR3 plus reference TRBV19 and TRBJ2-3, the full variable domain is DGGITQSPKYLFRKEGQNVTLSCEQNLNHDAMYWYRQDPGQGLRLIYYSQIVNDFQKGDIAEGYSVSREKKESFPLTVTSAQKNPTAFYLCASSQRTGPNTDTQYFGPGTRLTVL.

CDR3 protein: CASSSRDSTDTQYF. The CDR3 nucleotides are TGTGCCAGCAGCTCTCGGGACAGCACAGATACGCAGTATTTT. The V and J genes are TRBV7-8 and TRBJ2-3, with D possibly called TRBD1 or TRBD2 (5 bases each). Germline loops: CDR1 SGHVS, CDR2 FQNEAQ. The V and J ends lost 4 bases and 0 bases respectively, with 8 bases between them. The CDR3 is 14 amino acids.

The chain couples TRBV14 to TRBJ1-4, with 7 nucleotides matching TRBD1. CDR1 is SGHDN, CDR2 FVKESK, per germline. Trimming at V came to 4 bases and at J to 0 bases, leaving 8 bases not matched to a gene. This CDR3 has 17 residues. The CDR3 region is CASSLPGQGATNEKLFF. The CDR3 nucleotides read TGTGCCAGCAGCCTTCCGGGGCAGGGGGCAACTAATGAAAAACTGTTTTTT.

The V gene is TRBV11-2, the J gene TRBJ2-7; 9 bases align to TRBD1. The CDR3 runs 15 residues. V shed 0 bases and J 4 bases; nucleotides not matched to a gene: 4. Germline-derived CDR1 and CDR2 are SGHAT and FQNNGV. CDR3 in amino acids: CASSLDSDRGYEQYF. The CDR3 DNA follows: TGTGCCAGCAGCTTAGATTCGGACAGGGGATACGAGCAGTACTTC.

Points on this clone: The same CDR3 is also encoded by other DNA sequences in this sample. The gene calls are TRBV5-1 and TRBJ2-7; D possibly corresponds to TRBD2 (6 bases). The CDR3 sequence is 15 residues long. V lost 0 bases to trimming and J lost 3 bases, with 13 bases between them. Germline V gene data show CDR1 as SGHRS and CDR2 as YFSETQ. CDR3: CASSLAGGLFYEQYF. The CDR3 bases are TGCGCCAGCAGCTTGGCCGGGGGACTCTTCTACGAGCAGTACTTC.

The chain is built from TRBV5-1 and TRBJ1-2; TRBD1 aligns across 7 bases. CDR1 is SGHRS and CDR2 is YFSETQ in the germline V gene. Germline trimming cut 3 bases from V and 1 base from J; bases unmatched to any gene: 9. CDR3 length: 16 residues. The CDR3 protein is CASSSPDRPLNYGYTF. In DNA, the CDR3 is TGCGCCAGCAGCTCCCCGGACAGGCCTCTTAACTATGGCTACACCTTC. Full variable domain (rest looked up from reference TRBV5-1 and TRBJ1-2): KAGVTQTPRYLIKTRGQQVTLSCSPISGHRSVSWYQQTPGQGLQFLFEYFSETQRNKGNFPGRFSGRQFSNSRSEMNVSTLELGDSALYLCASSSPDRPLNYGYTFGSGTRLTVV.

The CDR3 nucleotides are TGTGCCAGCAGCCAAGCACAGGGGGCGGTCAATGAGCAGTTCTTC. It specifies CASSQAQGAVNEQFF. V gene TRBV7-8 combines with J gene TRBJ2-1; TRBD1 matches at 9 bases. The CDR3 has 15 residues. Looked up from germline, CDR1 is SGHVS and CDR2 is FQNEAQ. V lost 5 bases to trimming and J lost 6 bases; unmatched junction nucleotides: 8.

The CDR3 here is CASSLGQVNTGELFF. CDR3 coding DNA: TGTGCCAGCAGCTTAGGACAGGTGAACACCGGGGAGCTGTTTTTT. The V call is TRBV5-6, the J call TRBJ2-2; 7 bases fit TRBD1. The CDR3 sequence is 15 residues long. Germline CDR1 SGHDT, CDR2 YYEEEE. J lost 1 base, V lost 2 bases, and 2 bases had no gene match.

This clone was seen a single time. This chain links TRBV7-3 with TRBJ2-3; TRBD2 matches 9 bases. V dropped 2 bases and J dropped 1; count of bases not matched to a gene: 4. Germline CDR1 SGHTA, CDR2 FQGTGA. This CDR3 is built from 16 residues. The CDR3 reads CASSLLASGGTDTQYF. The DNA for the CDR3 is TGTGCCAGCAGCTTATTAGCTAGCGGGGGCACAGATACGCAGTATTTT.

The V gene is TRBV5-4, the J gene TRBJ2-7; a weak D match, TRBD1 (5 bases). Germline V CDR1 and CDR2: SGHNT, YYREEE (reference sequence). The CDR3 has 14 residues. The V and J ends lost 2 bases and 4 bases respectively, with 13 bases between them. CDR3 in amino acids: CASSLGERAYEQYF. As DNA, the CDR3 is TGTGCCAGCAGCTTAGGGGAACGGGCGTACGAGCAGTACTTC.